The source of this TCR beta chain is a study of patients and donors after allogeneic stem cell transplantation (dated by TCRdb to about 2020). The CDR3 goes from the cysteine to the phenylalanine over 15 residues. Only the CDR3 DNA is retained, 45 bases long and in frame from the first base. For CDR1 and CDR2, the germline V gene lists SGHTA and FQGNSA. Compared with germline, V lacks 5 bases and J lacks 1 base; bases without a gene match: 3. For this clonotype: It has no known antigen specificity. There are no base qualities to consult, and no much larger clone falls within one base.

The library was produced with RT-PCR. TCRdb lists the instrument as NextSeq 550. TCRdb trimmed the raw reads at Q25, called clones with MiXCR and kept productive beta chains. Records with the same CDR3 protein are collapsed into one entry carrying the most frequent genes and DNA. The sample contains 110,000 or so distinct CDR3 sequences, roughly 37% of them found a single time. The ten largest clones capture roughly 30% of the sample. This receptor was taken from a human donor who was either an allogeneic HSCT recipient or a stem cell or donor lymphocyte infusion donor (not recorded which). It is not recorded whose cells these are; they may come from a transplant donor. The material sequenced was blood, either unsorted or a sorted T cell fraction (not recorded which). The chain is made from TRBV7-2 and TRBJ2-2, and 8 junctional nucleotides match TRBD2. The sequenced DNA: TGTGCCAGCAGCCTTAGCGGGATGAACACCGGGGAGCTGTTTTTT. Its product reads: CASSLSGMNTGELFF.